These 32 T cell receptor beta chains were sequenced from one sample in a study of identifying expanded T cells in peripheral blood. The method was immunoSEQ multiplex PCR; TCRdb's version includes in-frame clones alone and lacks a portion of them. The sample lists approximately 110,000 clones, roughly 90% occurring once. Material for sequencing was blood. The receptor set was obtained from a person aged 18 to 69 in good health.

This clone showed up just a few times. The rearrangement joins TRBV15 to TRBJ2-3; D might be TRBD2 (6 bases). V was pared by 1 base and J by 4 bases, with 15 bases between. In germline, CDR1 is LNHNV, CDR2 YYDKDF (reference sequence). The CDR3 has 16 residues. CDR3 sequence: CATSRVERVGADTQYF. The CDR3 DNA is TGTGCCACCAGCAGAGTGGAGCGGGTAGGCGCAGATACGCAGTATTTT.

The rearrangement joins TRBV10-1 to TRBJ1-5; D gene unclear. V lost 2 bases, J lost 9 bases, and 11 bases lay in between. The CDR3 spans 13 residues. Per the germline V gene, CDR1 is WNHNN and CDR2 is SYGVQD (reference sequence). In DNA, the CDR3 is TGCGCCAGCAGTGAGGCCATCCGGGCGCCCCAGCATTTT. Amino acid sequence: CASSEAIRAPQHF.

The chain employs TRBV19 and TRBJ1-2; D gene ambiguous. CDR3 size: 13 residues. Looked up from germline, CDR1 is LNHDA and CDR2 is SQIVND (reference sequence). V was trimmed by 3 bases and J by 8 bases, leaving 13 bases between them. The CDR3: CASSIEQLSGYTF. The DNA of the CDR3 is TGTGCCAGTAGTATCGAACAGTTGTCCGGCTACACCTTC.

V and J are TRBV19 and TRBJ2-5, with D perhaps TRBD2 (6 bases). V dropped 10 bases and J dropped 5 bases, with 20 bases sitting between them. The CDR3 is 14 residues long. Germline-derived CDR1 and CDR2 are LNHDA and SQIVND (reference sequence). In nucleotides, the CDR3 is TGTGCCACAAACACCGGGACTCTCGCGGAGACCCAGTACTTC. It specifies CATNTGTLAETQYF.

This clone was counted a few times. The V call is TRBV20-1, the J call TRBJ1-2; D unresolved. This CDR3 is 9 amino acids long. In germline, CDR1 is DFQATT, CDR2 SNEGSKA (reference sequence). V shed 3 bases and J shed 8 bases, with 4 bases lying between them. This chain's CDR3 is CSARDGYTF. In DNA, the CDR3 is TGCAGTGCTAGGGACGGCTACACCTTC.

The genes are TRBV6-6 and TRBJ1-5; D perhaps matches TRBD1 (5 bases). This CDR3 comprises 15 residues. Germline V gives CDR1 MNHNY, CDR2 SVGAGI (reference sequence). V was cut by 3 bases and J by 2 bases, with 11 bases left in between. The CDR3 loop reads CASSYGGTGNQPQHF. As DNA, the CDR3 is TGTGCCAGCAGTTATGGGGGGACGGGCAATCAGCCCCAGCATTTT.

The chain joins TRBV18 to TRBJ1-1; TRBD1 might be the D (5 bases). The CDR3 covers 13 residues. Germline CDR1 and CDR2: KGHSH and LQKENI. The V gene lost 3 bases and the J gene lost 4 bases, with 9 bases spanning the gap. The CDR3 region is CASSPSGGTEAFF. In DNA form, the CDR3 reads TGTGCCAGCTCACCCTCGGGGGGCACTGAAGCTTTCTTT. The whole variable domain, filled in from reference TRBV18 and TRBJ1-1, reads NAGVMQNPRHLVRRRGQEARLRCSPMKGHSHVYWYRQLPEEGLKFMVYLQKENIIDESGMPKERFSAEFPKEGPSILRIQQVVRGDSAAYFCASSPSGGTEAFFGQGTRLTVV.

This rearrangement joins TRBV10-3 to TRBJ1-1, with a tentative D call TRBD1 (6 bases). CDR1 and CDR2 from the germline V gene are ENHRY and SYGVKD. CDR3 size: 12 residues. Trimming removed 8 bases at V and 0 bases at J, with 7 bases between. The DNA of the CDR3 is TGTGCCATCGCAGGGGTGAACACTGAAGCTTTCTTT. Encoded protein: CAIAGVNTEAFF.

The V gene is TRBV28, the J gene TRBJ1-2; D is uncertain. V was clipped by 7 bases and J by 5 bases, with 23 bases between them. Germline assignment: CDR1 MDHEN and CDR2 SYDVKM. The CDR3 extends over 16 amino acids. Here the CDR3 DNA reads TGTGCCAGCATCACCCCCCGGACGGGGAATTGGTATGGCTACACCTTC. As protein: CASITPRTGNWYGYTF.

In this sample, this clone turned up once. The chain joins TRBV2 to TRBJ2-3, with 11 bases matching TRBD2. This CDR3 has 15 amino acids. Germline CDR1 and CDR2: SNHLY and FYNNEI. V shed 6 bases and J 0 bases; nucleotides not matched to a gene: 2. The CDR3 DNA follows: TGTGCCAGCAGCCCTAGCGGGGGGAGCACAGATACGCAGTATTTT. It is translated as CASSPSGGSTDTQYF. The complete variable domain, with remaining parts taken from reference TRBV2 and TRBJ2-3, reads EPEVTQTPSHQVTQMGQEVILRCVPISNHLYFYWYRQILGQKVEFLVSFYNNEISEKSEIFDDQFSVERPDGSNFTLKIRSTKLEDSAMYFCASSPSGGSTDTQYFGPGTRLTVL.

The rearrangement uses TRBV6-6 and TRBJ2-3; TRBD2 matches 11 bases. V dropped 6 bases and J dropped 4; count of bases not matched to a gene: 6. The CDR3 is 15 residues long. Germline assignment: CDR1 MNHNY and CDR2 SVGAGI (reference sequence). CDR3 sequence (DNA): TGTGCCAGCAGCTTTAGCGGGGGGGCCTCAGATACGCAGTATTTT. Residues: CASSFSGGASDTQYF.

The chain joins TRBV29-1 to TRBJ2-3, with D possibly TRBD2 on 5 matching bases. The CDR3 spans 19 residues. V gave up 1 base and J gave up 0 bases, with 23 bases separating them. CDR1 and CDR2 from the germline V gene are SQVTM and ANQGSEA. CDR3 residues: CSVEALIWTEAISTDTQYF. Here the CDR3 DNA reads TGCAGCGTTGAAGCTTTAATATGGACTGAGGCAATCAGCACAGATACGCAGTATTTT.

V is TRBV6-5 and J is TRBJ1-4; D unclear. Germline V gives CDR1 MNHEY, CDR2 SVGAGI. The V and J ends lost 2 bases and 4 bases respectively, with 11 bases between them. This CDR3 is built from 15 residues. The CDR3 DNA is TGTGCCAGCAGTTACATCGCCCAGAATAATGAAAAACTGTTTTTT. Translation: CASSYIAQNNEKLFF.

J is TRBJ1-1 and V is TRBV7-8, with D possibly TRBD1 on 6 matching bases. CDR1 and CDR2 (germline): SGHVS, FQNEAQ. V lost 4 bases and J 10 bases, leaving 16 bases between the germline ends. CDR3 size: 13 residues. The CDR3 protein is CASSSSGTLRAFF. For the CDR3, the DNA is TGTGCCAGCAGCTCATCAGGGACATTGCGAGCTTTCTTT.

The V call is TRBV25-1, the J call TRBJ2-7, with TRBD2 identical over 13 bases. V trimming: 4 bases; J trimming: 1 base; junction bases outside the gene matches: 1. This CDR3 has 15 amino acids. Germline CDR1 and CDR2: MGHDK and SYGVNS. The CDR3 DNA sequence: TGTGCCAGCAGTGGACTAGCGGGAGGATCCTACGAGCAGTACTTC. As protein: CASSGLAGGSYEQYF.

There are a few counts of this clone. The chain couples TRBV7-9 to TRBJ1-2; D is uncertain. Germline V gene data show CDR1 as SEHNR and CDR2 as FQNEAQ (reference sequence). CDR3 length: 12 residues. V was shortened by 7 bases and J by 5 bases, with 11 bases between the two germline ends. The CDR3 spells CASTRGEYGYTF. The CDR3 coding sequence is TGTGCCAGCACCCGAGGAGAGTATGGCTACACCTTC.

The chain joins TRBV7-9 to TRBJ2-3, with 8 nucleotides matching TRBD2. In germline, CDR1 is SEHNR, CDR2 FQNEAQ (reference sequence). Trimming cost V 0 bases and J 0 bases; bases outside gene matches: 8. The CDR3 sequence is 18 residues long. The CDR3 bases are TGTGCCAGCAGCTTAGCGGGTGGACTAGCCCTTAGCACAGATACGCAGTATTTT. The encoded protein is CASSLAGGLALSTDTQYF.

Only one count was recorded for this clone. The chain recombines TRBV6-6 with TRBJ1-3; D is unclear. Germline loops: CDR1 MNHNY, CDR2 SVGAGI (reference sequence). This CDR3 region has 13 residues. V lost 10 bases to trimming and J lost 1 base, with 11 bases between them. CDR3 in DNA: TGTGCCATTATAGGAGGGTCTGGAAACACCATATATTTT. Protein sequence: CAIIGGSGNTIYF.

The V call is TRBV11-2, the J call TRBJ2-5; tentatively, D is TRBD1 (5 bases). The CDR3 is made up of 13 amino acids. Deletions cut 5 bases from V and 5 bases from J, with 12 bases between. The germline V gene has CDR1 SGHAT and CDR2 FQNNGV. The CDR3 sequence is CASSRGPGETQYF. In nucleotides, the CDR3 is TGTGCCAGCAGCCGCGGACCAGGGGAGACCCAGTACTTC.

A single count supports this clone. CDR3 DNA: TGTGCCAGCAGGGCCTTCATCAGCGGCTATGGCTACACCTTC. It encodes CASRAFISGYGYTF. The V call is TRBV2, the J call TRBJ1-2; no clear D. V lost 6 bases, J lost 4 bases, and 15 bases lay in between. Per the germline V gene, CDR1 is SNHLY and CDR2 is FYNNEI. The CDR3 spans 14 residues.

The gene calls are TRBV6-1 and TRBJ2-7; 8 bases line up with TRBD1. Per the germline V gene, CDR1 is MNHNS and CDR2 is SASEGT. V was pared by 6 bases and J by 4 bases, with 5 bases of the junction left unmatched. CDR3 length: 13 amino acids. DNA of the CDR3: TGTGCCAGCAGAGAAAACAGGGGGTACGAGCAGTACTTC. Its translation is CASRENRGYEQYF.

The V gene is TRBV6-5, the J gene TRBJ1-2; tentatively, D is TRBD1 (5 bases). The CDR3 length is 15 residues. V gave up 2 bases and J gave up 4 bases, with 14 bases separating them. Germline CDR1 MNHEY, CDR2 SVGAGI. CDR3 region: CASSYGRGFRYGYTF. For the CDR3, the DNA is TGTGCCAGCAGTTACGGCCGGGGGTTTCGCTATGGCTACACCTTC.

The rearrangement uses TRBV28 and TRBJ1-1; D not resolved. From germline, CDR1 is MDHEN and CDR2 SYDVKM. The CDR3 sequence is 12 residues long. CDR3 sequence: CAGRSMNTEAFF. The CDR3 DNA is TGTGCGGGCAGGAGCATGAACACTGAAGCTTTCTTT.

V and J are TRBV6-1 and TRBJ2-2; a possible D gene is TRBD2 (5 bases). The germline V gene encodes CDR1 MNHNS and CDR2 SASEGT. Between the trimmed V and J ends, which lost 2 bases and 4 bases, there was a span of 11 bases. The CDR3 has 15 amino acids. The CDR3 DNA sequence: TGTGCCAGCAGTGAACCGGGGAGAGTCACCGGGGAGCTGTTTTTT. This codes for CASSEPGRVTGELFF.

The chain couples TRBV30 to TRBJ2-3; D is unclear. The CDR3 spans 12 residues. Germline V gene lookup returns CDR1 GTSNPN and CDR2 SVGIG (reference sequence). V was clipped by 4 bases and J by 4 bases, with 9 bases between them. The CDR3 DNA sequence: TGTGCCTGGATTCAAATCTCAGATACGCAGTATTTT. It specifies CAWIQISDTQYF.

The rearrangement joins TRBV28 to TRBJ2-5; D not certain. Germline V lookup: CDR1 MDHEN, CDR2 SYDVKM. The CDR3 totals 12 residues. V dropped 9 bases and J dropped 7 bases, with 15 bases sitting between them. The CDR3 DNA reads as TGTGCCAGTTTCCACCCCCCGTGGACCCAGTACTTC. Translated, it gives CASFHPPWTQYF.

The rearrangement uses TRBV7-9 and TRBJ2-1; 10 bases line up with TRBD2. The CDR3 runs 17 residues. Germline V gene lookup returns CDR1 SEHNR and CDR2 FQNEAQ (reference sequence). V shed 7 bases and J 5 bases; nucleotides not matched to a gene: 14. CDR3 sequence: CASTTASGGRAHNEQFF. The DNA of the CDR3 is TGTGCCAGCACCACGGCTAGCGGGGGACGGGCCCACAATGAGCAGTTCTTC.

This clone occurred once. The rearrangement links TRBV7-2 to TRBJ2-2, with TRBD1 as a possible D gene (5 bases). The CDR3 extends over 17 amino acids. Per the germline V gene, CDR1 is SGHTA and CDR2 is FQGNSA. Trimming removed 5 bases at V and 5 bases at J, with 21 bases between. CDR3 loop: CASSLRVLSPLTGELFF. CDR3 nucleotide sequence: TGTGCCAGCAGCCTCAGGGTCCTATCTCCCTTAACCGGGGAGCTGTTTTTT.

V and J are TRBV5-4 and TRBJ2-1, with 9 bases that match TRBD2. CDR3 length: 15 residues. CDR1 is SGHNT, CDR2 YYREEE, per germline (reference sequence). V was clipped by 2 bases and J by 4 bases; unmatched bases: 4. In nucleotides, the CDR3 is TGTGCCAGCAGCTTTCGGCGGGAGGGTTACAATGAGCAGTTCTTC. Translated: CASSFRREGYNEQFF.

V and J are TRBV28 and TRBJ2-1; weak D call: TRBD1 (6 bases). This CDR3 has 13 residues. V lost 7 bases, J lost 7 bases, and 14 bases lay in between. CDR1 and CDR2 (germline): MDHEN, SYDVKM. CDR3 sequence: CASTRTVENEQFF. The DNA of the CDR3 is TGTGCCAGCACCCGGACAGTAGAGAATGAGCAGTTCTTC.

The rearrangement links TRBV2 to TRBJ2-5, with TRBD2 matching 10 bases. CDR3 length equals 15 residues. V shed 3 bases and J 4 bases; nucleotides not matched to a gene: 5. Germline CDR1 SNHLY, CDR2 FYNNEI. The chain's CDR3 is CASSDGSGRRETQYF. CDR3 in DNA: TGTGCCAGCAGTGATGGTAGCGGGAGGCGAGAGACCCAGTACTTC.

Worth noting for this clone: This CDR3 is also generated by other DNA sequences in the sample. The chain carries TRBV4-3 and TRBJ1-5; TRBD1 is a possible D gene (6 bases). The germline CDR1 and CDR2 sequences are LGHNA and YSLEER. Deletions cut 3 bases from V and 0 bases from J, with 9 bases between. This CDR3 region has 15 residues. The CDR3 nucleotides are TGCGCCAGCAGCCAGGACAGAAATAGCAATCAGCCCCAGCATTTT. Its translation: CASSQDRNSNQPQHF.